This is a list of T cell receptor beta chains from one sample in a study of T cell responses to AZD1222 COVID-19 vaccine. Repertoires were generated with immunoSEQ multiplex PCR, while TCRdb's copy carries only in-frame clones and drops some. The data hold approximately 100,000 clones, with roughly 92% observed a single time. The sequences come from peripheral blood, collected on day 0 of AZD1222 vaccination. These receptors originate from an adult in good health. CDR3s include the opening cysteine and the closing phenylalanine or tryptophan. D genes are given only for firm matches. Clone size is shown for a subset of rows, as once, few, many or a class of expanded clone.

>TRBD1|TRBV29-1|.|TRBJ1-1
CSAEGRQGVHTEAFF
TGCAGCGCCGAGGGGCGGCAGGGGGTCCACACTGAAGCTTTCTTT
>.|TRBV13|.|TRBJ1-3
CASSSRGGSFSGNTIYF
TGTGCCAGCAGCTCAAGGGGGGGATCCTTCTCTGGAAACACCATATATTTT
>.|TRBV30|.|TRBJ1-2
CAWKKGEYGYTF
TGTGCCTGGAAAAAGGGAGAGTATGGCTACACCTTC
>.|TRBV21-1|.|TRBJ2-7
CASSSYWTGDLYEQYF
TGTGCCAGCAGCTCCTACTGGACAGGAGATCTCTACGAGCAGTACTTC
>TRBD1|TRBV11-2|.|TRBJ1-2
CASSSRTGAAYGYTF
TGTGCCAGCAGCTCAAGGACAGGGGCCGCATATGGCTACACCTTC
>.|TRBV30|.|TRBJ1-5
CAWRGGGERQPQHF
TGTGCCTGGAGAGGAGGCGGGGAGCGGCAGCCCCAGCATTTT
>TRBD1|TRBV6-5|.|TRBJ2-3
CASRGTGVRDTQYF
TGTGCCAGCAGGGGGACAGGGGTCCGAGATACGCAGTATTTT
>.|TRBV5-1|.|TRBJ2-7
CASSRRDGALYEQYF
TGCGCCAGCAGCAGGAGGGACGGGGCCCTCTACGAGCAGTACTTC
>.|TRBV9|.|TRBJ2-5
CASSHSGTQETQYF
TGTGCCAGCAGCCACTCCGGGACTCAAGAGACCCAGTACTTC
>.|TRBV11-2|.|TRBJ1-1
CASSYRAENTEAFF
TGTGCCAGCAGTTACAGAGCAGAGAACACTGAAGCTTTCTTT
>.|TRBV6-1|.|TRBJ1-2
CASSERGLRGYTF
TGTGCCAGCAGTGAACGGGGTTTACGAGGCTACACCTTC
>TRBD1|TRBV6-4|.|TRBJ2-1
CASGQGTGDYNEQFF
TGTGCCAGCGGACAAGGGACAGGGGACTACAATGAGCAGTTCTTC
>.|TRBV7-7|once|TRBJ2-5
CASSSVGETQYF
TGTGCCAGCAGCTCCGTCGGGGAGACCCAGTACTTC
>.|TRBV6-5|.|TRBJ1-3
CASTPDPSGNTIYF
TGTGCCAGCACCCCCGACCCTAGCGGAAACACCATATATTTT
>.|TRBV5-1|.|TRBJ2-3
CASRDSVEGTDTQYF
TGCGCCAGCAGGGATTCCGTTGAGGGCACAGATACGCAGTATTTT
>.|TRBV7-9|once|TRBJ2-7
CASRYLTVADEQYF
TGTGCCAGCAGATATCTGACAGTTGCAGACGAGCAGTACTTC
>TRBD2|TRBV19|.|TRBJ2-1
CASSMEGTSGGVREQFF
TGTGCCAGTAGTATGGAAGGGACTAGCGGGGGGGTAAGGGAGCAGTTCTTC
>.|TRBV25-1|.|TRBJ1-2
CASSVAGSLYGYTF
TGTGCCAGCAGTGTAGCAGGGTCACTCTATGGCTACACCTTC
>TRBD1|TRBV5-1|.|TRBJ1-1
CASSLAGQGNTEAFF
TGCGCCAGCAGCTTGGCGGGACAGGGGAACACTGAAGCTTTCTTT
>TRBD1|TRBV5-1|.|TRBJ2-7
CASTRTGAEQEQYF
TGCGCCAGCACCCGGACAGGGGCGGAGCAGGAGCAGTACTTC
>.|TRBV6-5|.|TRBJ1-2
CATYGTYGYTF
TGTGCCACCTACGGGACTTATGGCTACACCTTC
>.|TRBV2|.|TRBJ2-3
CASRGGVKDTQYF
TGTGCCAGCCGAGGGGGGGTTAAGGATACGCAGTATTTT
>TRBD1|TRBV7-2|.|TRBJ2-7
CASSRRTGESYEQYF
TGTGCCAGCAGCAGGAGGACAGGGGAGTCCTACGAGCAGTACTTC